The clone carrying this T cell receptor beta chain was seen a single time. Its antigen is still unknown. The sample is drawn from a study of T cells after yellow fever vaccination. With V trimmed by 5 bases and J by 5 bases, 9 bases remained unmatched. Germline V CDR1 and CDR2: SGHVS, FQNEAQ. The CDR3 contains 14 residues. Study conclusions and caveats: Contamination by abundant bulk-population clonotypes could be present in FACS-sorted repertoires. The CD4 and CD8 compartments had a small share of their clonotypes in common.

Making TCR cDNA involved 5'RACE template switching, which added UMIs and a universal primer site. TCRdb processed the 5' RACE reads anew with MiXCR; each CDR3 protein has one entry. The profile shows hundreds of thousands of distinct CDR3 sequences, 9% to 15% of them singletons. This sequence was found in a man in his thirties or forties who received the YFV17D yellow fever vaccine. Material: PBMCs, obtained on the day of the yellow fever booster vaccination. The rearrangement uses TRBV7-8 and TRBJ2-7; 7 bases map to TRBD1. CDR3 coding DNA: TGTGCCAGCAGCATCCACAGGGGAATAGACGAGCAGTACTTC. Amino acids: CASSIHRGIDEQYF.